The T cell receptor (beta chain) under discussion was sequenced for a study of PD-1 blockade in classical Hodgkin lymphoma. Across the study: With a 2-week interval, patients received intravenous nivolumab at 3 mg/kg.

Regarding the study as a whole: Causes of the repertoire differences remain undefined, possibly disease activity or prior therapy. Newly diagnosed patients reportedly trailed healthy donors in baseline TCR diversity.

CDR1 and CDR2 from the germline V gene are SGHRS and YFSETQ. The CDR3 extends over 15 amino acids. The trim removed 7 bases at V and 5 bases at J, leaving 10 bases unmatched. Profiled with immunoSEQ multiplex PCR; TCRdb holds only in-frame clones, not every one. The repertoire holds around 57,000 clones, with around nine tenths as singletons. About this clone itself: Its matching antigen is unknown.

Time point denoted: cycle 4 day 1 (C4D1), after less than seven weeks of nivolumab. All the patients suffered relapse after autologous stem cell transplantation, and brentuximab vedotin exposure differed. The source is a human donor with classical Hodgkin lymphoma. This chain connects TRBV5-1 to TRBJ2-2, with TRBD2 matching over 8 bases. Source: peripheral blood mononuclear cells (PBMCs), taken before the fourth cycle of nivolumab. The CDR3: CASDLGTSNTGELFF. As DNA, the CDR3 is TGCGCCAGCGATCTAGGGACTAGTAATACCGGGGAGCTGTTTTTT.